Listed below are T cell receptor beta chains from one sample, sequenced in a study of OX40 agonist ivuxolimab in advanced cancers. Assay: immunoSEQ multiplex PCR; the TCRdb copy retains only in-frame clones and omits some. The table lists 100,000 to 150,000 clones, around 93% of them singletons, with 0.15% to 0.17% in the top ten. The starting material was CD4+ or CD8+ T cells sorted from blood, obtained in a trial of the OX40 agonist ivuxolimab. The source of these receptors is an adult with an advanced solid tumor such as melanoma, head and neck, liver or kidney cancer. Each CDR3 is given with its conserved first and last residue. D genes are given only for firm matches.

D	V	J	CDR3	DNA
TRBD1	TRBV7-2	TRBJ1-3	CASSSGQRTTGNTIYF	TGTGCCAGCAGCTCGGGACAGAGAACAACTGGAAACACCATATATTTT
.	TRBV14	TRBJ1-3	CASSQDVRRRGNTIYF	TGTGCCAGCAGCCAAGACGTTAGACGTAGAGGAAACACCATATATTTT
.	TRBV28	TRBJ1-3	CASSFPVRNTIYF	TGTGCCAGCAGTTTCCCAGTACGGAACACCATATATTTT
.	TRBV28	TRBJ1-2	CASSPNRGYTF	TGTGCCAGCAGTCCGAATCGGGGCTACACCTTC
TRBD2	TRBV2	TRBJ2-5	CASSDGRAVETQYF	TGTGCCAGCAGCGACGGGAGGGCCGTGGAGACCCAGTACTTC
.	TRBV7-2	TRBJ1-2	CASSLTGGRTYGYTF	TGTGCCAGCAGCTTAACGGGGGGACGGACCTATGGCTACACCTTC
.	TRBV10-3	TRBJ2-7	CAISERPMKYSYEQYF	TGTGCCATCAGTGAGCGCCCGATGAAGTATTCCTACGAGCAGTACTTC
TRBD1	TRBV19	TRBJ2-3	CASSIERGRLRTDTQYF	TGTGCCAGTAGTATAGAGAGGGGGCGATTAAGGACAGATACGCAGTATTTT
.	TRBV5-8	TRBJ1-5	CASSGGYGNQPQHF	TGTGCCAGCAGCGGGGGATACGGCAATCAGCCCCAGCATTTT
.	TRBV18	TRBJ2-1	CASSPNGGPDNEQFF	TGTGCCAGCTCTCCCAACGGGGGGCCGGACAATGAGCAGTTCTTC